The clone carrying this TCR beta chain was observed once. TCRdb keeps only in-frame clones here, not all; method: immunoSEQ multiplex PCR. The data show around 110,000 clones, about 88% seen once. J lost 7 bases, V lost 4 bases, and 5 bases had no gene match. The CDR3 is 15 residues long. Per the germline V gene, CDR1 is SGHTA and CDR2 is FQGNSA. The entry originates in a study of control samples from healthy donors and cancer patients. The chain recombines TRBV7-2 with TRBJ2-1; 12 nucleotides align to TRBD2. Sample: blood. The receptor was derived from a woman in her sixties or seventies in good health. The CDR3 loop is CASSWTGTSGNEQFF. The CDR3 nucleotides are TGTGCCAGCAGCTGGACCGGGACTAGCGGGAATGAGCAGTTCTTC.